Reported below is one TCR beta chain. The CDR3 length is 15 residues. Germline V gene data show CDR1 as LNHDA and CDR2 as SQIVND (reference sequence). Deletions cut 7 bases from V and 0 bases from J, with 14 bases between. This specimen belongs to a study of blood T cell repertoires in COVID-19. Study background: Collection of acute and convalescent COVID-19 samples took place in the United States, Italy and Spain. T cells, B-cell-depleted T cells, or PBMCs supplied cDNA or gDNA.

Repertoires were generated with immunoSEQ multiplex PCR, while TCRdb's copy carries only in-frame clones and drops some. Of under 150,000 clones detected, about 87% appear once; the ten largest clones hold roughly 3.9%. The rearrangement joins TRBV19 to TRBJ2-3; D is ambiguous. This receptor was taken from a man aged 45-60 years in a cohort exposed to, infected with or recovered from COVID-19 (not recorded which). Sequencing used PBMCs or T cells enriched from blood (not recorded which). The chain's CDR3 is CASTPAGTSTDTQYF. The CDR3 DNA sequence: TGTGCCAGTACCCCGGCAGGAACTAGCACAGATACGCAGTATTTT.